Sequencing of this T cell receptor beta chain was carried out in a study of control samples from healthy donors and cancer patients. Germline CDR1 is MDHEN and CDR2 is SYDVKM. This CDR3 spans 13 amino acids. The germline V and J ends were trimmed by 3 bases and 10 bases, with 15 bases remaining between them. Some clones are missing from TCRdb's copy, which holds only in-frame ones; the method was immunoSEQ multiplex PCR. The sample contains 100,000 or so clones, around 87% of which appear only once. The sample was blood. The TCR was taken from a woman aged 50 to 65 in good health. This rearrangement joins TRBV28 to TRBJ1-1; D gene uncertain. CDR3 residues: CASSLGELDRAFF. Here the CDR3 DNA reads TGTGCCAGCAGTTTGGGAGAACTCGATAGAGCTTTCTTT.